A selection of T cell receptor beta chains follows, all from one sample in a study of blood T cell repertoires in COVID-19. The repertoire was sequenced with immunoSEQ multiplex PCR; TCRdb's copy has only in-frame clones and lacks some. This sample has more than 80,000 clones, with around 85% found just once. The sequenced sample was peripheral blood. These receptor sequences come from a woman in her sixties or seventies with COVID-19, enrolled during active disease. Both conserved end residues are part of each CDR3. A D gene is named only where the DNA matches it firmly. Where a row states a size, it is once, few, many or the class of an expanded clone; other rows omit it.

>TRBJ1-6|TRBD1|-|TRBV5-4
CASSSGQTNSPLHF
TGTGCCAGCAGCTCGGGACAGACTAATTCACCCCTCCACTTT
>TRBJ2-3|TRBD1|-|TRBV4-1
CASSPVGQRTDTQYF
TGCGCCAGCAGCCCGGTGGGACAGCGCACAGATACGCAGTATTTT
>TRBJ1-1|-|-|TRBV12-3/TRBV12-4
CASSLRSNTEAFF
TGTGCCAGCAGCCTCCGGAGTAACACTGAAGCTTTCTTT
>TRBJ1-4|TRBD1|-|TRBV6-2/TRBV6-3
CASSQAPQGATNEKLFF
TGTGCCAGCAGCCAAGCCCCACAGGGGGCCACTAATGAAAAACTGTTTTTT
>TRBJ1-1|-|-|TRBV28
CASSLAGDTEAFF
TGTGCCAGCAGTTTAGCAGGGGACACTGAAGCTTTCTTT
>TRBJ2-7|-|-|TRBV27
CASSLYAASYEQYF
TGTGCCAGCAGTTTATACGCAGCGAGCTACGAGCAGTACTTC
>TRBJ1-3|-|-|TRBV6-5
CASARGSGNTIYF
TGTGCCAGTGCTCGGGGCTCTGGAAACACCATATATTTT
>TRBJ2-5|TRBD2|-|TRBV4-1
CASSHPTSGRGLETQYF
TGCGCCAGCAGCCATCCTACTAGCGGGCGGGGGCTGGAGACCCAGTACTTC
>TRBJ2-3|TRBD1|-|TRBV7-3
CASSGRGPGSTDTQYF
TGTGCCAGCAGTGGCAGGGGGCCAGGAAGCACAGATACGCAGTATTTT
>TRBJ1-2|-|-|TRBV5-8
CASSLGSGEDYTF
TGTGCCAGCAGCTTGGGGTCAGGGGAAGACTACACCTTC
>TRBJ2-5|-|-|TRBV4-2
CASSQDGTQQETQYF
TGTGCCAGCAGCCAAGATGGGACACAGCAAGAGACCCAGTACTTC
>TRBJ2-5|-|-|TRBV18
CASSPDRQETQYF
TGTGCCAGCTCGCCCGACAGGCAAGAGACCCAGTACTTC
>TRBJ1-5|-|few|TRBV3-1/TRBV3-2
CASSRGLVGPQHF
TGTGCCAGCAGCCGGGGCCTCGTGGGGCCCCAGCATTTT
>TRBJ1-1|TRBD1|-|TRBV29-1
CSVEWDRATEAFF
TGCAGCGTTGAATGGGACAGGGCCACTGAAGCTTTCTTT
>TRBJ2-3|TRBD2|-|TRBV9
CASSVESGGEDTQYF
TGTGCCAGCAGCGTAGAAAGCGGGGGGGAAGATACGCAGTATTTT
>TRBJ1-1|TRBD1|few|TRBV7-2
CASSSRGTGTPAEAFF
TGTGCCAGCAGCTCGCGCGGGACAGGGACTCCGGCTGAAGCTTTCTTT
>TRBJ1-2|-|-|TRBV7-9
CASSLVSGEVGYTF
TGTGCCAGCAGCTTAGTATCAGGGGAAGTCGGCTACACCTTC
>TRBJ2-7|-|-|TRBV18
CASSTFEGSYEQYF
TGTGCCAGCTCAACTTTTGAGGGCTCCTACGAGCAGTACTTC
>TRBJ1-1|TRBD1|-|TRBV9
CASSGHRGYTEAFF
TGTGCCAGCAGCGGGCACAGGGGTTACACTGAAGCTTTCTTT
>TRBJ1-2|-|-|TRBV15
CATSRDRYGYTF
TGTGCCACCAGCAGAGATCGGTATGGCTACACCTTC
>TRBJ2-1|-|-|TRBV5-1
CASSLGAAYNEQFF
TGCGCCAGCAGCTTGGGGGCAGCCTACAATGAGCAGTTCTTC
>TRBJ2-7|TRBD2|-|TRBV4-2
CASSRTSGGPGEQYF
TGTGCCAGCAGCAGGACTAGCGGGGGACCGGGGGAGCAGTACTTC
>TRBJ1-2|TRBD1|-|TRBV9
CASSTTPGTASYGYTF
TGTGCCAGCAGCACAACCCCCGGGACAGCCTCCTATGGCTACACCTTC
>TRBJ2-1|-|once|TRBV5-4
CASSPSLAGGTYNEQFF
TGTGCCAGCAGCCCCTCCCTGGCAGGCGGGACCTACAATGAGCAGTTCTTC
>TRBJ2-3|TRBD2|-|TRBV5-1
CASSLGASGGTDTQYF
TGCGCCAGCAGCTTGGGTGCTAGCGGGGGCACAGATACGCAGTATTTT
>TRBJ2-7|TRBD2|-|TRBV7-6
CASSPQTSRYEQYF
TGTGCCAGCAGCCCCCAGACTAGCCGGTACGAGCAGTACTTC